This is a list of T cell receptor beta chains from one sample in a study of cytomegalovirus exposure and HLA in healthy donors. The method was immunoSEQ multiplex PCR; TCRdb's version includes in-frame clones alone and lacks a portion of them. Here the sample table reports about 200,000 clones. Sequencing was done on a sample of PBMCs. These receptors originate from a boy between 10 and 17 years old in good health and CMV-seronegative. Each CDR3 is given with its conserved first and last residue. D genes are given only for firm matches.

v_call	d_call	j_call	cdr3_aa	cdr3_nt
TRBV6-1	-	TRBJ2-1	CASSAGGGDNEQFF	TGTGCCAGCAGTGCCGGAGGGGGGGACAATGAGCAGTTCTTC
TRBV4-1	TRBD1	TRBJ1-5	CASSQDRRGQGDQPQHF	TGCGCCAGCAGCCAAGATCGGAGGGGACAGGGGGATCAGCCCCAGCATTTT
TRBV5-1	-	TRBJ2-5	CASSQTGGSTETQYF	TGCGCCAGCAGTCAAACAGGAGGGTCTACGGAGACCCAGTACTTC
TRBV9	-	TRBJ2-1	CASSYGVVQSNEQFF	TGTGCCAGCAGTTACGGGGTGGTACAGAGCAATGAGCAGTTCTTC
TRBV5-6	-	TRBJ1-2	CASSFPLQRGSGYTF	TGTGCCAGCAGCTTCCCCCTCCAGCGGGGAAGTGGCTACACCTTC
TRBV30	TRBD1	TRBJ1-5	CAWSSQNRGPVQPQHF	TGTGCCTGGAGTTCACAAAACAGGGGGCCGGTTCAGCCCCAGCATTTT
TRBV30	-	TRBJ1-5	CAWSSRDNQPQHF	TGTGCCTGGAGTTCGCGAGACAATCAGCCCCAGCATTTT
TRBV30	-	TRBJ2-7	CAQGRSYEQYF	TGTGCCCAAGGCAGGTCCTACGAGCAGTACTTC
TRBV29-1	-	TRBJ2-3	CSFRAVGGTQYF	TGCAGCTTTCGGGCCGTTGGAGGTACGCAGTATTTT
TRBV7-8	-	TRBJ1-3	CASSYGLAGSGNTIYF	TGTGCCAGCAGCTACGGATTAGCGGGATCTGGAAACACCATATATTTT
TRBV28	TRBD1	TRBJ1-5	CASNLRTGPHQPQHF	TGTGCCAGCAACCTAAGGACAGGGCCCCATCAGCCCCAGCATTTT
TRBV18	-	TRBJ2-3	CASSPNRESTDTQYF	TGTGCCAGCTCGCCGAACAGGGAAAGCACAGATACGCAGTATTTT
TRBV7-2	TRBD1	TRBJ1-2	CASSLRDSGYTF	TGTGCCAGCAGCCTGCGGGACAGTGGCTACACCTTC
TRBV19	TRBD1	TRBJ1-2	CASSIGTGDGYTF	TGTGCCAGTAGTATTGGGACAGGGGATGGCTACACCTTC
TRBV2	-	TRBJ2-7	CASGGPGQNLF	TGTGCCAGCGGAGGGCCGGGACAGAACCTTTTC
TRBV10-3	TRBD1	TRBJ2-7	CAISDRGLRNEQYF	TGTGCCATCAGCGACAGGGGTTTGAGAAACGAGCAGTACTTC
TRBV2	-	TRBJ1-5	CASSAGNGNQPQHF	TGTGCCAGCAGTGCAGGGAACGGCAATCAGCCCCAGCATTTT
TRBV7-9	-	TRBJ2-7	CASSLLASYEQYF	TGTGCCAGCAGCTTACTAGCATCCTACGAGCAGTACTTC
TRBV4-3	-	TRBJ2-2	CASSQVPSHSVPGELFF	TGCGCCAGCAGCCAAGTTCCATCCCACTCCGTCCCCGGGGAGCTGTTTTTT
TRBV6-5	TRBD1	TRBJ1-6	CASSSGTGGGSPLHF	TGTGCCAGCAGTTCCGGGACAGGGGGCGGTTCACCCCTCCACTTT
TRBV18	TRBD1	TRBJ2-5	CASSRQGTGQETQYF	TGTGCCAGCTCGCGCCAGGGGACAGGGCAAGAGACCCAGTACTTC
TRBV4-3	-	TRBJ1-2	CASSQDTRRLPNYGYTF	TGCGCCAGCAGCCAAGATACGCGCAGGTTACCAAACTATGGCTACACCTTC
TRBV15	-	TRBJ2-3	CATKIEMAGYTGTQYF	TGTGCCACCAAAATTGAAATGGCGGGGTACACAGGTACGCAGTATTTT
TRBV7-8	-	TRBJ1-2	CASSSGTTNYGYTF	TGTGCCAGCAGCTCAGGGACTACTAACTATGGCTACACCTTC
TRBV30	-	TRBJ2-1	CAWSVRVAGAHYNEQFF	TGTGCCTGGAGTGTACGAGTGGCGGGGGCCCACTACAATGAGCAGTTCTTC